This TCR beta chain originates from a study of T-cell reconstitution after alpha-beta-depleted transplantation in children. Points from the study as a whole: Once a year had passed after transplant, T-cell counts and diversity came mostly from newly produced T cells.

The junction had 3 bases not matched to a gene; V was cut back by 2 bases and J by 8 bases. This CDR3 region has 13 residues. CDR1 is SEHNR and CDR2 is FQNEAQ in the germline V gene (reference sequence). This clonotype was counted ten times or more. Its cognate antigen is unknown. A library of TCRbeta sequences, prepared with unique molecular identifiers, was generated. Via MiXCR, TCRdb re-called the PCR reads, giving one row per CDR3 protein. The sample shows 700,000 to 950,000 distinct CDR3 sequences, approximately 15% of them seen only once. This clonotype was obtained from a male patient younger than 18 who had a stem cell transplant for acute lymphoblastic leukemia, so the T cells may come from the graft donor. The input for sequencing was PBMCs, mostly from graft donor cells, taken 360 days after TCRalphabeta/CD19-depleted stem cell transplant. V is TRBV7-9 and J is TRBJ1-1, with TRBD1 identical over 9 bases. The CDR3 DNA sequence: TGTGCCAGCAGCTTAAAGGACAGGGGAGAAGCTTTCTTT. Translated: CASSLKDRGEAFF.